Each of the 16 T cell receptor beta chains below was sequenced from the same sample in a study of shared clonotypes between healthy human individuals (dated by TCRdb to 2020 to 2022). The library was obtained by the immunoSEQ multiplex PCR assay. TCRdb holds this immuneACCESS table with in-frame rearrangements only. Some clones are missing; in checked studies, unresolved V genes explain under half, and the rest has no known cause. This sample gives roughly 500,000 clones in total; 75% to 85% of them show up just once. The ten largest clones represent about an eighth of the sample. The material sequenced was PBMCs. These receptors all stem from a woman in her forties in good health. Some clones in this sample may be carry-over from other donors' samples.

The chain employs TRBV6-1 and TRBJ2-5, with TRBD2 matching over 8 bases. The V and J ends lost 2 bases and 5 bases, in that order; junction bases with no gene match: 13. Looked up from germline, CDR1 is MNHNS and CDR2 is SASEGT. The length of the CDR3 is 17 residues. CDR3 sequence (DNA): TGTGCCAGCAGTGAAAGAATGACGGGAGGGCCGGGTGAGACCCAGTACTTC. As protein: CASSERMTGGPGETQYF.

As for this clone: This sample includes further DNA sequences coding for the same CDR3. V and J are TRBV7-9 and TRBJ1-4, with 12 positions matching TRBD1. V shed 5 bases, J shed 8 bases, and the junction held 6 bases outside the gene matches. The CDR3 has 15 amino acids. Looked up from germline, CDR1 is SEHNR and CDR2 is FQNEAQ (reference sequence). CDR3 sequence (DNA): TGTGCCAGCAGCCCGGGACAGGGGGCTAGGGAAAAACTGTTTTTT. Translation: CASSPGQGAREKLFF.

The chain recombines TRBV7-8 with TRBJ1-1; D is undetermined. CDR3 length: 13 amino acids. V was trimmed by 5 bases and J by 2 bases, leaving 9 bases between them. Per germline, CDR1 SGHVS and CDR2 FQNEAQ. The CDR3 loop is CASSRGINTEAFF. CDR3 bases: TGTGCCAGCAGCCGCGGTATTAACACTGAAGCTTTCTTT. The full variable domain, with the rest looked up from reference TRBV7-8 and TRBJ1-1, is GAGVSQSPRYKVAKRGQDVALRCDPISGHVSLFWYQQALGQGPEFLTYFQNEAQLDKSGLPSDRFFAERPEGSVSTLKIQRTQQEDSAVYLCASSRGINTEAFFGQGTRLTVV.

The V gene is TRBV7-9, the J gene TRBJ1-1; no reliable D call. V gave up 0 bases and J gave up 4 bases, with 9 bases separating them. Looked up from germline, CDR1 is SEHNR and CDR2 is FQNEAQ (reference sequence). This CDR3 is 14 amino acids long. The CDR3: CASSLARRLTEAFF. Written as DNA, the CDR3 is TGTGCCAGCAGCTTAGCTCGCAGACTCACTGAAGCTTTCTTT. The variable domain in full, with the rest retrieved from reference TRBV7-9 and TRBJ1-1, is DTGVSQNPRHKITKRGQNVTFRCDPISEHNRLYWYRQTLGQGPEFLTYFQNEAQLEKSRLLSDRFSAERPKGSFSTLEIQRTEQGDSAMYLCASSLARRLTEAFFGQGTRLTVV.

The genes are TRBV5-4 and TRBJ2-3, with 14 bases lining up with TRBD2. Germline assignment: CDR1 SGHNT and CDR2 YYREEE (reference sequence). The CDR3 has 16 residues. The trim removed 3 bases at V and 3 bases at J, leaving 3 bases unmatched. CDR3 sequence reads: CASSSTSGRVTDTQYF. The CDR3 nucleotides read TGTGCCAGCAGCTCGACTAGCGGGAGGGTTACAGATACGCAGTATTTT.

Regarding this clone: A much larger clone differs from this one at a single base, so this may be a read error. This chain joins TRBV25-1 and TRBJ2-7; TRBD2 agrees at 10 bases. Germline V CDR1 and CDR2: MGHDK, SYGVNS. The CDR3 length is 14 residues. This CDR3 reads CVSSDRLAGEVKYF. CDR3 in DNA: TGTGTCAGCAGTGACCGACTAGCGGGCGAGGTAAAGTACTTC.

The chain employs TRBV29-1 and TRBJ2-2; 10 bases map to TRBD1. Germline V CDR1 and CDR2: SQVTM, ANQGSEA. The length of the CDR3 is 17 residues. V lost 5 bases and J lost 0; bases outside the gene matches: 9. DNA for the CDR3: TGCAGCGTTATCACGGGACAGGGGACCTCGAACACCGGGGAGCTGTTTTTT. It is translated as CSVITGQGTSNTGELFF.

V usage is TRBV28 and J usage is TRBJ2-3; D unresolved. This CDR3 region has 16 residues. Germline CDR1 and CDR2: MDHEN and SYDVKM. Trimming pared 7 bases from V and 3 bases from J, leaving 20 bases between. CDR3 protein: CASTETQRAGTDTQYF. The CDR3 coding sequence is TGTGCCAGCACGGAGACCCAAAGAGCAGGAACAGATACGCAGTATTTT.

About this clone: One junction end does not reproduce the germline sequence, and a read error may be involved. This rearrangement joins TRBV4-3 to TRBJ2-1, with D tentatively TRBD2 (5 bases). The CDR3 length is 15 residues. Germline V CDR1 and CDR2: LGHNA, YSLEER. CDR3 DNA sequence: TGCACCAGCAGCCAAGTTTTGACTACCAGAAATGAGCAGTTCTTC. Translated: CTSSQVLTTRNEQFF.

This sequence joins TRBV4-3 and TRBJ2-6, with TRBD1 matching 10 bases. CDR3 length: 17 residues. Per germline, CDR1 LGHNA and CDR2 YSLEER. Losses at the gene ends were 4 bases for V and 2 bases for J; bases not matched to a gene: 5. The CDR3 DNA reads TGCGCCAGCAGCCGAAAGGACAGGGGGGCTGGGGCCAACGTCCTGACTTTC. It encodes CASSRKDRGAGANVLTF.

This rearrangement joins TRBV28 to TRBJ1-1; D remains ambiguous. The CDR3 covers 16 residues. Looked up from germline, CDR1 is MDHEN and CDR2 is SYDVKM. Trimming left V 7 bases short and J 0 bases short, with 18 bases between. The CDR3 DNA sequence: TGTGCCAGCACCCCCCCCGGCTCCCTAATGAACACTGAAGCTTTCTTT. It codes for CASTPPGSLMNTEAFF.

On this clone itself: One junction end does not reproduce the germline sequence, and a read error may be involved. The genes are TRBV6-1 and TRBJ2-7; 8 bases fit TRBD2. This CDR3 is 13 amino acids long. The germline gives CDR1 MNHNS, CDR2 SASEGT. CDR3 in amino acids: CASGTSGTYERYF. CDR3 DNA sequence: TGTGCCAGCGGAACTAGCGGAACCTACGAGCGGTACTTC.

The chain has TRBV7-9 and TRBJ2-7; D is uncertain. CDR3 length equals 15 residues. The V gene lost 3 bases and the J gene lost 2 bases, with 14 bases spanning the gap. Germline assignment: CDR1 SEHNR and CDR2 FQNEAQ (reference sequence). The CDR3 loop reads CASSFGLTLTYEQYF. Written as DNA, the CDR3 is TGTGCCAGCAGCTTTGGTCTAACACTTACCTACGAGCAGTACTTC. Based on the CDR3 plus reference TRBV7-9 and TRBJ2-7, the full variable domain is DTGVSQNPRHKITKRGQNVTFRCDPISEHNRLYWYRQTLGQGPEFLTYFQNEAQLEKSRLLSDRFSAERPKGSFSTLEIQRTEQGDSAMYLCASSFGLTLTYEQYFGPGTRLTVT.

CDR3 DNA: TGCGCCAGCAGCCAAGCGGGGTCCGGAACCTACGAGCAGTACTTC. Protein product: CASSQAGSGTYEQYF. J is TRBJ2-7 and V is TRBV4-1, with D perhaps TRBD2 (5 bases). Germline-derived CDR1 and CDR2 are MGHRA and YSYEKL. This CDR3 is 15 amino acids long. V lost 1 base and J 2 bases, leaving 12 bases between the germline ends.

The chain uses TRBV29-1 and TRBJ2-7; D is ambiguous. The V gene's germline CDR1 is SQVTM and CDR2 ANQGSEA. V lost 6 bases to trimming and J lost 2 bases, with 14 bases between them. The CDR3 covers 13 residues. CDR3 nucleotide sequence: TGCAGCGTCGCGGACCAAGACCCCTACGAGCAGTACTTC. Protein: CSVADQDPYEQYF.

The chain is built from TRBV4-1 and TRBJ2-7; TRBD2 agrees at 7 bases. This CDR3 region has 16 residues. The germline CDR1 and CDR2 sequences are MGHRA and YSYEKL. Unmatched junction bases numbered 9, after V lost 0 bases and J lost 4 bases. The DNA of the CDR3 is TGCGCCAGCAGCCAAGATGCTAGCGGCTCAGGGTACGAGCAGTACTTC. Its protein is CASSQDASGSGYEQYF.